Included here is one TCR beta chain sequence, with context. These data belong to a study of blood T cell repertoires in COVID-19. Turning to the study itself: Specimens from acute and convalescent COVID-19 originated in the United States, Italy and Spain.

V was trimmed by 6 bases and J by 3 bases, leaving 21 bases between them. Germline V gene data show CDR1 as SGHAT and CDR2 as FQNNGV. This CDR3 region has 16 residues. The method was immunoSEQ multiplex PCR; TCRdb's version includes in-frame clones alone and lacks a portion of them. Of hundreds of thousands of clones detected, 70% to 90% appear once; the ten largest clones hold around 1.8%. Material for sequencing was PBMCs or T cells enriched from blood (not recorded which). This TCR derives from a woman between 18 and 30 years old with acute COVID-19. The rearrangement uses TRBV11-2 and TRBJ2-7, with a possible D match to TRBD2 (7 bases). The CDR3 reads CASSRNGGLDYYEQYF. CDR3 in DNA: TGTGCCAGCAGTCGAAACGGGGGGCTGGATTACTACGAGCAGTACTTC.